Included here is one T cell receptor beta chain sequence, with context. Antigen unknown. The record originates from a study of molecular identifiers for immune sequencing clone quantification. Overall study findings and caveats: Jurkat TCR RNA spiked in from one cell reportedly remained identifiable amid approximately 970,000 naive cells.

Both previously described methods and listed TCR primers were employed to make bulk TCR libraries. MiXCR, applied by TCRdb to the PCR reads, yields one record per CDR3 protein. The profile shows approximately 680,000 distinct CDR3 sequences, around 25% of them singletons. The TCR was taken from a human donor in good health. Some libraries in this study had Jurkat cell RNA spiked in. Sequencing used naive CD8+ T cells from blood, with Jurkat cell RNA spiked in. The subset here: FACS-sorted CD8+CD4-CCR7+CD45RA+ naive T cells.

CDR3 nucleotide sequence: TGTGCCAGCAAAAACGACAGGACCCATTCACCCCTCCACTTT. This encodes CASKNDRTHSPLHF. This chain uses TRBV6-6 with TRBJ1-6; possible D gene TRBD1, 6 bases. CDR1 and CDR2 from the germline V gene are MNHNY and SVGAGI (reference sequence). CDR3 length: 14 residues. Trimming stripped 7 bases from V and 8 bases from J, with 15 bases between.